Listed below are T cell receptor beta chains from one sample, sequenced in a study of CD8+ T cells in alopecia areata. Profiling relied on immunoSEQ multiplex PCR, and the TCRdb table lists in-frame clones only, not all of them. This sample has hundreds of thousands of clones, with 58% found just once. The sample in question was CD4+ T cells sorted from blood, obtained at week 24, from a patient treated with tofacitinib. These receptor sequences come from a human donor with alopecia areata. CDR3s leave out the opening cysteine and the closing phenylalanine or tryptophan.

V gene	J gene	CDR3 protein
TRBV30	TRBJ2-2	AWIAGGTGELF
TRBV11-2	TRBJ2-2	ASSLQPGLLSGELF
TRBV25-1	TRBJ2-5	ASSDTRGSEETQY
TRBV5-6	TRBJ2-1	ASILPGAGNEQF
TRBV11-2	TRBJ2-7	ASSFRGGLGAYEQY
TRBV7-9	TRBJ1-1	ASTVGWGAEAF
TRBV29-1	TRBJ1-6	SVADRGVSPLH
TRBV30	TRBJ1-2	AWSRRYGYT
TRBV4-1	TRBJ2-7	ASSQAPGQGYEQY
TRBV5-6	TRBJ2-7	ASSPGTYEQY
TRBV11-2	TRBJ2-5	ASSLDLVQGTQETQY
TRBV18	TRBJ2-7	ASSLKRVSRVTEQY
TRBV15	TRBJ1-2	ATSRRDSYGYT
TRBV20-1	TRBJ2-3	SPKFTDTQY
TRBV7-2	TRBJ2-2	ASSLALGFFGELF
TRBV27	TRBJ1-6	ASSRQGWNSPLH
TRBV29-1	TRBJ1-4	SVEGVRGRRNEKLF
TRBV7-9	TRBJ2-7	ASRLNSYEQY
TRBV7-8	TRBJ2-2	ASTKRGPTNTGELF
TRBV4-1	TRBJ2-5	ASGVGVRETQY
TRBV6-1	TRBJ2-4	ASSEGTGGNIQY
TRBV29-1	TRBJ2-3	SVDYAAGGTTDTQY
TRBV9	TRBJ2-1	ASSVDPFGSYNEQF
TRBV25-1	TRBJ1-6	ASSNRVSPLH
TRBV30	TRBJ1-1	ACSRRGTEAF
TRBV19	TRBJ1-2	ASSIRYGYT
TRBV30	TRBJ1-4	AWSGQVRREKLF
TRBV11-2	TRBJ1-2	ASNRPEVYGYT
TRBV14	TRBJ2-3	ASSQDRGTSTDTQY
TRBV4-3	TRBJ1-2	ASSPPTLTGGGNGYT
TRBV5-1	TRBJ2-2	ASSRSSGGAGELF
TRBV23-1	TRBJ1-3	ASKPRKGRGNTIY
TRBV10-2	TRBJ1-1	ASSYAGTENTEAF